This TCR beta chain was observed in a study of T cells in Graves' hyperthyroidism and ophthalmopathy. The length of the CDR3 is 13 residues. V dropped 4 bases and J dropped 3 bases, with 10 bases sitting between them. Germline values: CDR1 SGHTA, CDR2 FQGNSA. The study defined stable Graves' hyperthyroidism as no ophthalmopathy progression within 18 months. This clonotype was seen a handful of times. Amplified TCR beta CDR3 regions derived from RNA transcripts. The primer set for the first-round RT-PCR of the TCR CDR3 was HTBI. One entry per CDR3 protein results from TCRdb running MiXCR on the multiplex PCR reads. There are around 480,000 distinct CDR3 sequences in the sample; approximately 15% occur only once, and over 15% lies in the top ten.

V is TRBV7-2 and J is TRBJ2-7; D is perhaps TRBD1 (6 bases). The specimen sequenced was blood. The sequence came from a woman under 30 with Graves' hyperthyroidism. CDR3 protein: CASSSTGYYEQYF. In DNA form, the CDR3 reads TGTGCCAGCAGCTCGACAGGTTACTACGAGCAGTACTTC.